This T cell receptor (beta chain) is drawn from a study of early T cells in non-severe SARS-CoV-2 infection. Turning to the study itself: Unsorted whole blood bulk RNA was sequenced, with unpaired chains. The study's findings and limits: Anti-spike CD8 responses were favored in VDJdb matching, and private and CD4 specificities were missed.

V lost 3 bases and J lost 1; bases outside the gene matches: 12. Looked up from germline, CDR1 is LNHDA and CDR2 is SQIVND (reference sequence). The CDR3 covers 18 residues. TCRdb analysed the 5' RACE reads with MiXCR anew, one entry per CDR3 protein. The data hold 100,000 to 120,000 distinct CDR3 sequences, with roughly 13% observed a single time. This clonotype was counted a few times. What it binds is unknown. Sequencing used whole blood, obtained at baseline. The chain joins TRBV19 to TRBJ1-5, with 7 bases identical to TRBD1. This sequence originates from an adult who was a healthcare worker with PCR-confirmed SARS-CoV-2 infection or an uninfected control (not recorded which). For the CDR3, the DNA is TGTGCCAGTAGTATTAGTCCCCCGACAGGGCTGAGCAATCAGCCCCAGCATTTT. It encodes CASSISPPTGLSNQPQHF.